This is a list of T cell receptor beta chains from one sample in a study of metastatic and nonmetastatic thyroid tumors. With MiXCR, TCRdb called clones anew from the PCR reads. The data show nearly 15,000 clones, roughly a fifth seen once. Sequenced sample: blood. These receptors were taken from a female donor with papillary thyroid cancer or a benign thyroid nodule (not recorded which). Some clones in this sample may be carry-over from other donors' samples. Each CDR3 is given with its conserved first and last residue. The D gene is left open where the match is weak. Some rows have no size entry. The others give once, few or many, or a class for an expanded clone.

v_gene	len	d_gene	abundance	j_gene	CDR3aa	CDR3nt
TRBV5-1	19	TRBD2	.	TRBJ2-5	CASSLGRTSGGGVQETQYF	TGCGCCAGCAGCTTGGGACGTACTAGCGGGGGTGGGGTCCAAGAGACCCAGTACTTC
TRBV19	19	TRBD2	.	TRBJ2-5	CASSDEHELAGGRQETQYF	TGTGCCAGTAGTGACGAACACGAACTAGCGGGAGGACGCCAAGAGACCCAGTACTTC
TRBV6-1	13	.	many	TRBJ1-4	CAGLSTVNEKLFF	TGTGCCGGCCTTTCCACAGTTAATGAAAAACTGTTTTTT
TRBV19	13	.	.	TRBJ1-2	CASSMVPGGGYTF	TGTGCCAGTAGTATGGTTCCAGGTGGTGGCTACACCTTC
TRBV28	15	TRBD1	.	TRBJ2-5	CAGSPGQGIRSTQYF	TGTGCCGGCAGTCCGGGACAGGGGATTCGGTCTACCCAGTACTTC
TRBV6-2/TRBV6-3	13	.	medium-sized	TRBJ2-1	CASSSGLSLKGFF	TGTGCCAGCAGTTCGGGACTGAGTCTGAAAGGGTTCTTC
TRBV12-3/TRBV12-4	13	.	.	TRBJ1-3	CASSFGYGNTIYF	TGTGCCAGCAGTTTTGGTTATGGAAACACCATATATTTT
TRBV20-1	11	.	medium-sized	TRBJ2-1	CSASTVNEQFF	TGCAGTGCTAGTACCGTCAATGAGCAGTTCTTC
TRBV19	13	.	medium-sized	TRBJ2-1	CASTERGWNEQFF	TGTGCCAGTACGGAGAGGGGATGGAATGAGCAGTTCTTC
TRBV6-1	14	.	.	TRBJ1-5	CASSEVGVLQPQHF	TGTGCTAGCAGTGAAGTCGGGGTTTTACAGCCCCAGCATTTT
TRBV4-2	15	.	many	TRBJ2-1	CASSPNQGSLNEQFF	TGTGCCAGCAGCCCGAATCAGGGATCGCTCAATGAGCAGTTCTTC
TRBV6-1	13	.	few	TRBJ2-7	CASRREEVYEQYF	TGTGCCAGCCGGAGGGAGGAGGTCTACGAGCAGTACTTC
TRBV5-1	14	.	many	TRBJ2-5	CASSGGQWGETQYF	TGCGCCAGCAGCGGAGGACAGTGGGGGGAGACCCAGTACTTC
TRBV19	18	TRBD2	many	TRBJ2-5	CASSIEASGGGASETQYF	TGTGCCAGTAGTATAGAGGCTAGCGGAGGTGGGGCCTCAGAGACCCAGTACTTC
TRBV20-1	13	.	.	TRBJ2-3	CSAKPQGRDTQYF	TGCAGTGCTAAACCGCAGGGCAGAGATACGCAGTATTTT
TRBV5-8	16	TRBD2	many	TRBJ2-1	CASAASGRTSYNEQFF	TGTGCCAGCGCAGCTAGCGGGAGAACATCCTACAATGAGCAGTTCTTC
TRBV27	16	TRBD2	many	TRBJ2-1	CASKTSGTSGYNEQFF	TGTGCCAGCAAGACGTCCGGGACTAGCGGATACAATGAGCAGTTCTTC
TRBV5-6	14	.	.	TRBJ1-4	CASSFDRTDEKLFF	TGTGCCAGCAGCTTTGACAGGACGGATGAAAAACTGTTTTTT
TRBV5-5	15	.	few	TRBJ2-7	CASSPAPSLGDEQYF	TGTGCCAGCAGCCCTGCGCCCAGTTTAGGCGACGAGCAGTACTTC
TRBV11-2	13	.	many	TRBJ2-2	CASSPTAPGELFF	TGTGCCAGCAGCCCGACGGCCCCCGGGGAGCTGTTTTTT
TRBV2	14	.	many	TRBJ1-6	CASNERRDYSPLHF	TGTGCCAGCAATGAGCGTAGGGATTATTCACCCCTCCACTTT
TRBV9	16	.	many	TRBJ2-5	CASSFTGLEGGETQYF	TGTGCCAGCAGCTTTACCGGACTAGAAGGGGGGGAGACCCAGTACTTC
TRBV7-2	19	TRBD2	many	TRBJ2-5	CASSLALAGANGRQETQYF	TGTGCCAGCAGCTTAGCGCTAGCGGGAGCCAACGGACGCCAAGAGACCCAGTACTTC
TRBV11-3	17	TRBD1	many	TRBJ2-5	CASSLGRQGWFQETQYF	TGTGCCAGCAGCTTAGGCAGACAGGGGTGGTTCCAAGAGACCCAGTACTTC
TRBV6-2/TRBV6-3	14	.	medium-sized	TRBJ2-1	CASSYRQFMLGQFF	TGTGCCAGCAGTTACCGCCAATTTATGCTCGGGCAGTTCTTC
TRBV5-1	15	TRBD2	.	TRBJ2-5	CASSLSGGDQEIQYF	TGCGCCAGCAGCTTGTCCGGGGGGGACCAAGAGATCCAGTACTTC
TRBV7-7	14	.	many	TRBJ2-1	CASSLAPSTGEQFF	TGTGCCAGCAGCTTAGCGCCTTCGACCGGTGAGCAGTTCTTC
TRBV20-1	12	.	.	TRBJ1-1	CSAPERGTEAFF	TGCAGTGCGCCCGAAAGGGGCACTGAAGCTTTCTTT
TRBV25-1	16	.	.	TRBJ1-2	CASSHPTGSVLYGYTF	TGTGCCAGCAGTCATCCGACCGGTTCCGTCCTCTATGGCTACACCTTC
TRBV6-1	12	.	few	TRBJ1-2	CASSFGTNCYTF	TGTGCCAGCAGCTTTGGGACAAACTGCTACACCTTC
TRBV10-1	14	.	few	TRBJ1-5	CASSGAWIDQPQHF	TGCGCCAGCAGTGGGGCATGGATTGATCAGCCCCAGCATTTT
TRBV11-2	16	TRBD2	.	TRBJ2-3	CASSFYRDYLGDTQYF	TGTGCCAGCAGCTTCTACCGGGACTACCTCGGGGATACGCAGTATTTT
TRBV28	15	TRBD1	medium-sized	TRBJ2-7	CASRLPYGTGYEQYF	TGTGCCAGCAGACTTCCTTACGGGACAGGGTACGAGCAGTACTTC
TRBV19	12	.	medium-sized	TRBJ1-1	CASSQVNTEAFF	TGTGCCAGTAGTCAGGTGAACACTGAAGCTTTCTTT
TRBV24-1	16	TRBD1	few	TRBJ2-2	CATSGLSQGASGELFF	TGTGCCACCAGTGGTCTGAGTCAGGGGGCATCCGGGGAGCTGTTTTTT
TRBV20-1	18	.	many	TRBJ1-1	CSARDSRNALIMNTEAFF	TGCAGTGCTAGAGATTCGCGTAACGCCCTTATCATGAACACTGAAGCTTTCTTT
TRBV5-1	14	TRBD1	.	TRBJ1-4	CASSWTGGFEILFF	TGCGCCAGCAGCTGGACAGGGGGCTTTGAAATTCTGTTTTTT